These 23 T cell receptor beta chains came from one sample sequenced in a study of control samples from healthy donors and cancer patients. Sequenced by immunoSEQ multiplex PCR; TCRdb stores in-frame clones only, minus some. The table includes over 65,000 clones, roughly 89% detected once. Material: PBMCs. The receptors were sampled from a woman aged 50 to 60 with colorectal cancer.

The rearrangement joins TRBV5-1 to TRBJ1-1; TRBD1 matches at 7 bases. V lost 4 bases and J lost 1; bases outside the gene matches: 4. Germline assignment: CDR1 SGHRS and CDR2 YFSETQ. The CDR3 covers 14 residues. The CDR3 sequence is CASSRDRGNTEAFF. In nucleotides, the CDR3 is TGCGCCAGCAGCCGGGACAGAGGGAACACTGAAGCTTTCTTT.

The chain combines TRBV19 with TRBJ2-2, with 10 bases that match TRBD2. The CDR3 length is 14 residues. V was pared by 8 bases and J by 5 bases, with 5 bases of the junction left unmatched. Looked up from germline, CDR1 is LNHDA and CDR2 is SQIVND (reference sequence). The CDR3 nucleotides read TGTGCCAGTCACGGACTAGCGGAAACCGGGGAGCTGTTTTTT. Its translation: CASHGLAETGELFF.

The chain links TRBV5-1 to TRBJ1-2; D possibly corresponds to TRBD1 (5 bases). Trimming removed 0 bases from V and 7 bases from J, with 10 bases in between. CDR1 and CDR2 from the germline V gene are SGHRS and YFSETQ. This CDR3 contains 13 residues. In DNA form, the CDR3 reads TGCGCCAGCAGCTTGGGTCAGGGTGGTGGCTACACCTTC. Translation gives CASSLGQGGGYTF. Full variable domain (missing parts from reference TRBV5-1 and TRBJ1-2): KAGVTQTPRYLIKTRGQQVTLSCSPISGHRSVSWYQQTPGQGLQFLFEYFSETQRNKGNFPGRFSGRQFSNSRSEMNVSTLELGDSALYLCASSLGQGGGYTFGSGTRLTVV.

The chain joins TRBV3-1 (or the pseudogene TRBV3-2) to TRBJ2-7, with D unclear. V was clipped by 4 bases and J by 3 bases, with 10 bases between them. CDR1 and CDR2 from the germline V gene are LGHDT and YNNKEL (reference sequence). The CDR3 length is 13 residues. CDR3 region: CASSLAVGYEQYV. CDR3 in DNA: TGTGCCAGCAGCCTCGCGGTCGGCTACGAGCAGTACGTC.

Turning to this clone: Other DNA variants within this sample encode the same CDR3. The V call is TRBV6-1, the J call TRBJ1-5; TRBD1 matches at 9 bases. CDR3 length: 14 amino acids. Germline lookup yields CDR1 MNHNS and CDR2 SASEGT. Unmatched junction bases numbered 1, after V lost 0 bases and J lost 7 bases. The CDR3 protein is CASSEADRGQPQHF. The CDR3 nucleotides are TGTGCCAGCAGTGAAGCGGACAGGGGCCAGCCCCAGCATTTT.

CDR3 bases: TGTGCCAGCAGCGGGACTAGCGGGGGGAGGCCTGAGCAGTTCTTC. Its protein product is CASSGTSGGRPEQFF. V gene TRBV13 combines with J gene TRBJ2-1; 15 bases line up with TRBD2. The CDR3 is 15 residues long. CDR1 is PRHDT and CDR2 is FYEKMQ in the germline V gene (reference sequence). Trimming cost V 5 bases and J 9 bases; bases outside gene matches: 5.

This rearrangement joins TRBV5-6 to TRBJ1-2; weak D call: TRBD1 (6 bases). With 1 base removed from V and 2 bases from J, the gap between germline ends came to 12 bases. The CDR3 sequence is 15 residues long. Per germline, CDR1 SGHDT and CDR2 YYEEEE. The DNA of the CDR3 is TGTGCCAGCAGCTTGTGGACAGCTTGGAACTATGGCTACACCTTC. Its translation is CASSLWTAWNYGYTF.

This clone was seen once. The chain combines TRBV28 with TRBJ2-5; D may match TRBD1 or TRBD2 (5 bases each). V gave up 5 bases and J gave up 0 bases, with 22 bases separating them. CDR3 length: 18 residues. Germline V gives CDR1 MDHEN, CDR2 SYDVKM. The CDR3 spells CASSPSTEGQINQETQYF. The CDR3 region has the DNA TGTGCCAGCAGTCCGTCGACAGAGGGGCAAATCAACCAAGAGACCCAGTACTTC.

The V call is TRBV4-3, the J call TRBJ1-2; D is perhaps TRBD1 (6 bases). Looked up from germline, CDR1 is LGHNA and CDR2 is YSLEER. This CDR3 has 15 residues. V dropped 1 base and J dropped 8 bases, with 17 bases sitting between them. The CDR3 DNA reads as TGCGCCAGCAGCCAAGCTATCAGGGGAGCGAAAGGCTACACCTTC. This codes for CASSQAIRGAKGYTF.

The rearrangement links TRBV7-2 to TRBJ1-2; D uncertain. Germline CDR1 is SGHTA and CDR2 is FQGNSA. There are 16 residues in the CDR3. Trimming stripped 5 bases from V and 0 bases from J, with 16 bases between. The DNA of the CDR3 is TGTGCCAGCAGCGAGACTGCGGCAGAGACTAACTATGGCTACACCTTC. Translating gives CASSETAAETNYGYTF.

V usage is TRBV28 and J usage is TRBJ1-6; D gene uncertain. The CDR3 has 16 residues. Germline CDR1 and CDR2: MDHEN and SYDVKM. Trimming stripped 1 base from V and 8 bases from J, with 15 bases between. CDR3 coding DNA: TGTGCCAGCAGTTTATTCACAGTTACCGAGGATTCACCCCTCCACTTT. This sequence encodes CASSLFTVTEDSPLHF. Full variable domain (remainder filled in from reference TRBV28 and TRBJ1-6): DVKVTQSSRYLVKRTGEKVFLECVQDMDHENMFWYRQDPGLGLRLIYFSYDVKMKEKGDIPEGYSVSREKKERFSLILESASTNQTSMYLCASSLFTVTEDSPLHFGNGTRLTVT.

The chain joins TRBV5-1 to TRBJ1-1, with D possibly TRBD1 on 5 matching bases. The V end lost 0 bases, the J end lost 1 base, and 16 bases lay between the germline ends. Per the germline V gene, CDR1 is SGHRS and CDR2 is YFSETQ. This CDR3 is 17 amino acids long. This CDR3 reads CASSLGVGAGENTEAFF. In DNA form, the CDR3 reads TGCGCCAGCAGCTTGGGAGTCGGGGCAGGAGAGAACACTGAAGCTTTCTTT.

The chain recombines TRBV7-3 with TRBJ2-1; weak D call: TRBD2 (6 bases). Germline V gene sequence: CDR1 SGHTA, CDR2 FQGTGA. With 5 bases removed from V and 6 bases from J, the gap between germline ends came to 14 bases. The CDR3 contains 14 residues. This CDR3 reads CASSKDQGGNEQFF. The CDR3 DNA reads TGTGCCAGCAGCAAAGATCAGGGAGGCAATGAGCAGTTCTTC. The variable domain in full, with the rest retrieved from reference TRBV7-3 and TRBJ2-1, is GAGVSQTPSNKVTEKGKYVELRCDPISGHTALYWYRQSLGQGPEFLIYFQGTGAADDSGLPNDRFFAVRPEGSVSTLKIQRTERGDSAVYLCASSKDQGGNEQFFGPGTRLTVL.

The table lists this clone with a count of one. The J gene is TRBJ1-2, the V gene TRBV6-5; D not certain. This CDR3 contains 11 residues. The germline V gene encodes CDR1 MNHEY and CDR2 SVGAGI. The V end was cut by 11 bases, the J end by 6 bases, with 13 bases between. The CDR3: CAGEIWDGYTF. The CDR3 DNA reads as TGTGCCGGGGAAATATGGGATGGCTACACCTTC.

V is TRBV4-3 and J is TRBJ1-3; 10 bases are a match to TRBD1. This CDR3 region has 16 residues. V lost 2 bases and J lost 4; bases outside the gene matches: 5. Germline assignment: CDR1 LGHNA and CDR2 YSLEER. CDR3 residues: CASSQRTGGRGNTIYF. In nucleotides, the CDR3 is TGCGCCAGCAGCCAACGGACAGGGGGGAGGGGAAACACCATATATTTT.

V usage is TRBV7-2 and J usage is TRBJ2-3; no definite D call. CDR3 length equals 12 residues. CDR1 and CDR2 from the germline V gene are SGHTA and FQGNSA. Trimming cost V 5 bases and J 1 base, with 4 bases left between them. CDR3 coding DNA: TGTGCCAGCAGCCCCCGCACAGATACGCAGTATTTT. Its translation: CASSPRTDTQYF.

J is TRBJ2-2 and V is TRBV19, with a weak D call TRBD2 (7 bases). This CDR3 has 16 amino acids. Germline CDR1 is LNHDA and CDR2 is SQIVND (reference sequence). Trimming took 6 bases from V and 2 from J, leaving 16 bases between them. CDR3 bases: TGTGCCAGTAGCATCCGCGGGGGCTACAACACCGGGGAGCTGTTTTTT. It specifies CASSIRGGYNTGELFF.

This clone was observed once. This chain joins TRBV6-4 and TRBJ1-1; no reliable D call. CDR3 length: 14 amino acids. Trimming shortened V by 0 bases and J by 3 bases, and 8 bases separated the two germline ends. Germline CDR1 is MRHNA and CDR2 is SNTAGT. The CDR3 region is CASSDSSSHTEAFF. The CDR3, as DNA: TGTGCCAGCAGTGACTCGAGCAGTCACACTGAAGCTTTCTTT.

The genes are TRBV6-2 or TRBV6-3 and TRBJ2-7; no clear D. CDR1 and CDR2 from the germline V gene are MNHEY and SVGEGT. This CDR3 spans 13 amino acids. V lost 2 bases and J lost 3, with 8 bases in between. The CDR3 region is CASSYGEIYEQYV. The CDR3 DNA follows: TGTGCCAGCAGTTACGGCGAGATCTACGAGCAGTACGTC.

V gene TRBV10-3 combines with J gene TRBJ2-3; 8 nucleotides match TRBD1. The CDR3 runs 14 residues. V lost 6 bases to trimming and J lost 0 bases; unmatched junction nucleotides: 2. Germline assignment: CDR1 ENHRY and CDR2 SYGVKD. CDR3: CAISQGASTDTQYF. The CDR3 DNA is TGTGCCATCAGCCAGGGGGCTAGCACAGATACGCAGTATTTT.

V usage is TRBV5-1 and J usage is TRBJ2-5; 8 positions agree with TRBD1. V gave up 4 bases and J gave up 5 bases; unmatched junction bases: 7. Germline loops: CDR1 SGHRS, CDR2 YFSETQ. The CDR3 loop spans 14 amino acids. This CDR3 reads CASSPQGDRETQYF. Written as DNA, the CDR3 is TGCGCCAGCAGCCCACAGGGGGATCGGGAGACCCAGTACTTC.

This chain uses TRBV2 with TRBJ1-3; TRBD1 agrees at 8 bases. Per germline, CDR1 SNHLY and CDR2 FYNNEI. The J segment lost 4 bases and the V segment lost 1 base, leaving 6 bases of the junction unmatched. The CDR3 runs to 16 residues. Here the CDR3 DNA reads TGTGCCAGCAGTGAAGTCCAGGGGGCAGGAGGAAACACCATATATTTT. This encodes CASSEVQGAGGNTIYF.

V and J are TRBV19 and TRBJ1-5; D ambiguous. Trimming left V 0 bases short and J 2 bases short, with 17 bases between. This CDR3 spans 18 amino acids. Germline V gene data show CDR1 as LNHDA and CDR2 as SQIVND (reference sequence). The CDR3 sequence: CASSIDLRAAKRNQPQHF. In DNA, the CDR3 is TGTGCCAGTAGTATAGATCTGAGGGCGGCGAAGCGCAATCAGCCCCAGCATTTT.